This T cell receptor beta chain emerged from a study of T cell responses to AZD1222 COVID-19 vaccine (dated by TCRdb to the early 2020s). A note on the overall study: AZD1222 recipients with second doses at about 4 weeks or about 12 weeks were pooled, because spike-specific TCR depth and breadth did not differ between schedules. A total of 233 trial participants underwent TCR sequencing, of whom some 210 received two doses of AZD1222 and around 25 received two doses of the MenACWY control vaccine. Trial participants were enrolled into age subgroups of 18-55, 56-69 and 70-plus years, which contained approximately 150, 28 and 58 TCR-sequenced participants, respectively.

The CDR3 regions of human TCRbeta chains were subjected to immunosequencing. As for how the authors treated the data: Repertoire TCRs were matched against a reference library of SARS-CoV-2-specific TCRs generated with the MIRA antigen-specificity platform. Breadth meant the fraction of unique TCRs that were SARS-CoV-2-associated, whereas depth meant the fraction of total T cells that were SARS-CoV-2-associated. Using the MIRA data, each spike-specific TCR was mapped to the spike region that the TCR reacts to and placed in a CD4 or CD8 class. Log10-transformed breadth and depth values were compared by one-way ANOVA with Sidak's multiple comparisons tests. TCRdb obtained this table from immuneACCESS and retained in-frame rearrangements with V and J assigned. These tables miss some clones; where compared with another copy, unresolved V genes account for less than half of the shortfall, and the remainder is unexplained. V, J and clone size are taken as reported in that table, and D and trimming were inferred from the DNA itself. Counted in this sample were around 110,000 clones; 90% to 95% of them appeared once. Of the sample, around 20% falls within the top ten clones.

Broader findings and caveats from the paper: CD4 TCRs associated with the vaccine covered the entire spike protein, and the dominant responses were in regions 160-218 and 743-854. Reportedly, almost half of the unique spike-specific TCRs recognized epitopes lying outside the regions that are mutated in the B.1.351 and B.1.1.7 variants. After two AZD1222 doses, spike-specific TCR breadth and depth were significantly higher than at day 0 and than in MenACWY recipients. Participants were mostly white British and included more females than males, and it was suggested by the authors that clonal diversity may have been underestimated. Conclusions about previously exposed vaccinees were limited because only six AZD1222 recipients were SARS-CoV-2 seropositive at baseline. The 56-69-year group was small, and its depth increase did not reach significance, likely because of low power. Because no day 14 peak-response samples were available, the repertoires could be characterized only after the peak T cell response.

What the time point label conveys for this sample: baseline before first vaccination. Samples from vaccinated people were obtained from the UK trials COV001 and COV002, which included a single-blind randomized controlled phase 2/3 trial of AZD1222 (ChAdOx1 nCoV-19) in healthy adults. For TCRbeta chain sequencing, PBMC samples were collected from trial participants at day 0 and at day 28 after the second dose. With regard to this clone: Its target antigen remains unknown. No qualities accompany the bases; no much larger clone lies one base away.

The material was peripheral blood, obtained on day 0 of AZD1222 vaccination. The source of this sequence is an adult in good health.

The DNA sequence reads TGTGCCAGTAGTGTTAGTACTAGCGGGATCTACGAGCAGTACTTC. Its protein reads: CASSVSTSGIYEQYF. Recombination joined TRBV19 with TRBJ2-7; 10 nucleotides in the junction match TRBD2. Inclusive of the bounding cysteine and phenylalanine, the CDR3 is 15 residues long. The read is trimmed to its CDR3 DNA, 45 bases read in frame from base 1. CDR1 LNHDA and CDR2 SQIVND were looked up in the germline V gene (reference sequence). V trim: 5 bases; J trim: 3 bases; unmatched bases: 7.